A selection of T cell receptor beta chains follows, all from one sample in a study of OX40 agonist ivuxolimab in advanced cancers. Only in-frame clones appear in the TCRdb table, and some are missing; sequencing was by immunoSEQ multiplex PCR. In the table there are some 65,000 clones, 87% of which are singletons. The sequencing used CD4+ or CD8+ T cells sorted from blood, collected in a trial of the OX40 agonist ivuxolimab. The receptors were gathered from an adult with an advanced solid tumor such as melanoma, head and neck, liver or kidney cancer. The CDR3 runs from the conserved cysteine through the conserved F or W. D genes are given only for firm matches. A clone size is listed for some rows: how often the clone was seen (once, few, many), or a class if it is expanded.

J: TRBJ2-7
size: NA
V: TRBV29-1
D: NA
CDR3: CSVEDRGQSSYEQYF
DNA: TGCAGCGTTGAAGATCGAGGACAGTCATCCTACGAGCAGTACTTC

J: TRBJ1-1
size: NA
V: TRBV18
D: NA
CDR3: CASSPIRAGTEAFF
DNA: TGTGCCAGCTCACCAATCAGGGCGGGGACTGAAGCTTTCTTT

J: TRBJ1-3
size: NA
V: TRBV10-3
D: NA
CDR3: CAIRETSGNTIYF
DNA: TGTGCCATCAGAGAAACCTCTGGAAACACCATATATTTT

J: TRBJ1-1
size: NA
V: TRBV5-6
D: NA
CDR3: CASSRPIGEAFF
DNA: TGTGCCAGCAGCCGGCCTATCGGCGAAGCTTTCTTT

J: TRBJ2-7
size: NA
V: TRBV5-1
D: NA
CDR3: CASSSLDPVSYEQYF
DNA: TGCGCCAGCAGCTCCCTCGATCCGGTAAGCTACGAGCAGTACTTC

J: TRBJ1-1
size: NA
V: TRBV18
D: NA
CDR3: CASSSQSPVNTEAFF
DNA: TGTGCCAGCTCATCCCAATCCCCCGTGAACACTGAAGCTTTCTTT

J: TRBJ2-7
size: few
V: TRBV6-5
D: TRBD2
CDR3: CASSSTGTSGRMGQYF
DNA: TGTGCCAGCAGTTCCACCGGGACTAGCGGGAGAATGGGGCAGTACTTC

J: TRBJ2-1
size: NA
V: TRBV7-3
D: NA
CDR3: CASSLQAAYNEQFF
DNA: TGTGCCAGCAGCTTACAAGCGGCCTACAATGAGCAGTTCTTC

J: TRBJ1-6
size: NA
V: TRBV5-1
D: NA
CDR3: CASSAYEPTPLHF
DNA: TGCGCCAGCAGCGCCTACGAGCCTACACCCCTCCACTTT

J: TRBJ2-7
size: NA
V: TRBV4-3
D: NA
CDR3: CASSQENGYEQYF
DNA: TGCGCCAGCAGCCAAGAAAACGGTTACGAGCAGTACTTC

J: TRBJ1-6
size: NA
V: TRBV6-1
D: TRBD1
CDR3: CASSPDRYNSPLHF
DNA: TGTGCCAGCAGTCCGGACAGGTATAATTCACCCCTCCACTTT

J: TRBJ1-1
size: NA
V: TRBV7-2
D: NA
CDR3: CASSFGSGRNTEAFF
DNA: NA

J: TRBJ1-1
size: NA
V: TRBV19
D: TRBD1
CDR3: CASSIRGQNSNTEAFF
DNA: TGTGCCAGTAGTATTCGGGGACAGAACTCGAACACTGAAGCTTTCTTT

J: TRBJ2-7
size: NA
V: TRBV7-8
D: NA
CDR3: CASSLRRQPPYEQYF
DNA: TGTGCCAGCAGCCTTAGACGACAGCCCCCCTACGAGCAGTACTTC

J: TRBJ1-4
size: NA
V: TRBV28
D: TRBD1
CDR3: CASSYRGLKDEKLFF
DNA: TGTGCCAGCAGTTACAGGGGGTTAAAAGATGAAAAACTGTTTTTT

J: TRBJ1-2
size: NA
V: TRBV28
D: TRBD1
CDR3: CASSFSPQGPNAF
DNA: TGTGCCAGCAGTTTTTCCCCACAGGGGCCCAACGCCTTC

J: TRBJ1-2
size: once
V: TRBV28
D: NA
CDR3: CASRIQGNYGYTF
DNA: TGTGCCAGCAGAATACAGGGAAACTATGGCTACACCTTC